This entry lists 29 T cell receptor beta chains sequenced from one sample in a study of T-cell reconstitution after alpha-beta-depleted transplantation in children. The TCRbeta library was prepared with unique molecular identifiers. Each CDR3 protein is one row after TCRdb ran MiXCR on the PCR reads. The table has hundreds of thousands of distinct CDR3 sequences, roughly 15% seen once; the top ten hold around 0.96%. The specimen was PBMCs from the stem cell graft donor, collected from the stem cell graft. The receptors here all came from a human donor who donated a stem cell graft to a child with acute myeloid leukemia.

The chain links TRBV20-1 to TRBJ2-1, with D perhaps being TRBD1 or TRBD2 (5 bases each). This CDR3 has 12 amino acids. Germline CDR1 is DFQATT and CDR2 is SNEGSKA (reference sequence). V was clipped by 8 bases and J by 4 bases, with 12 bases between them. In nucleotides, the CDR3 is TGCAGTACCCCCTGGGGGTACAATGAGCAGTTCTTC. The encoded protein is CSTPWGYNEQFF.

The chain employs TRBV5-6 and TRBJ2-3; 15 bases agree with TRBD2. The V gene's germline CDR1 is SGHDT and CDR2 YYEEEE. V shed 4 bases and J 7 bases; nucleotides not matched to a gene: 7. The CDR3 sequence is 16 residues long. CDR3 nucleotides: TGTGCCAGCAGCACACGGACTAGCGGGGGGGCCTATACGCAGTATTTT. This translates into CASSTRTSGGAYTQYF.

The chain has TRBV5-1 and TRBJ2-5; D is possibly TRBD2 (6 bases). CDR1 and CDR2 (germline): SGHRS, YFSETQ. The CDR3 sequence is 15 residues long. V was trimmed by 2 bases and J by 5 bases, leaving 16 bases between them. The CDR3 DNA sequence: TGCGCCAGCAGCTTATGGGGGGAGTCGGAGGAGACCCAGTACTTC. It codes for CASSLWGESEETQYF.

In this sample, this clonotype turned up many times. This chain links TRBV9 with TRBJ2-1; a weak D match, TRBD1 (6 bases). Trimming took 3 bases from V and 2 from J, leaving 12 bases between them. The CDR3 has 15 amino acids. Per germline, CDR1 SGDLS and CDR2 YYNGEE. DNA for the CDR3: TGTGCCAGCAGCGCCTCAGGGGTTGCCTACAATGAGCAGTTCTTC. This sequence encodes CASSASGVAYNEQFF.

This clonotype was recorded a few times. The chain joins TRBV15 to TRBJ2-1; D may be TRBD1 (6 bases). The CDR3 loop spans 14 amino acids. The germline V gene has CDR1 LNHNV and CDR2 YYDKDF (reference sequence). Trimming removed 5 bases at V and 8 bases at J, with 16 bases between. CDR3 sequence: CATSRRGQLDEQFF. The CDR3 region has the DNA TGTGCCACCAGCCGACGAGGACAGCTCGATGAGCAGTTCTTC.

This clonotype was seen at least ten times. The chain employs TRBV12-3 or TRBV12-4 and TRBJ2-7; tentatively, D is TRBD1 (6 bases). The CDR3 totals 14 residues. V was shortened by 2 bases and J by 3 bases, with 11 bases between the two germline ends. This CDR3 is CASSLRADSYEQYF. The CDR3 nucleotides are TGTGCCAGCAGTTTACGGGCGGACAGCTACGAGCAGTACTTC.

The chain recombines TRBV5-2 with TRBJ2-2; the DNA was not used to check the table's D call, TRBD1. TRBV5-2 is flagged as a pseudogene. This CDR3 spans 14 amino acids. CDR3 residues: CASKRAGGGWELFF. CDR3 nucleotide sequence: TGTGCCAGCAAAAGGGCAGGGGGAGGCTGGGAGCTGTTTTTT.

This clonotype was recorded a few times. The chain uses TRBV15 and TRBJ1-5, with D uncertain. Deletions cut 4 bases from V and 4 bases from J, with 5 bases between. This CDR3 is 12 amino acids long. Germline V gives CDR1 LNHNV, CDR2 YYDKDF (reference sequence). The CDR3 coding sequence is TGTGCCACCAGCACAGCTAATCAGCCCCAGCATTTT. Residues: CATSTANQPQHF.

The sample holds a few counts of this clonotype. This chain joins TRBV5-1 and TRBJ1-1, with D hard to call. Germline V gene lookup returns CDR1 SGHRS and CDR2 YFSETQ. The CDR3 extends over 13 amino acids. V shed 4 bases and J shed 1 base, with 8 bases lying between them. DNA of the CDR3: TGCGCCAGCAGCCACCAAGCGAACACTGAAGCTTTCTTT. It is translated as CASSHQANTEAFF.

This clonotype was seen only a few times. The J gene is TRBJ2-3, the V gene TRBV5-1; no reliable D call. The germline V gene has CDR1 SGHRS and CDR2 YFSETQ. The CDR3 sequence is 15 residues long. V was trimmed by 3 bases and J by 4 bases, leaving 15 bases between them. The CDR3 spells CASSSYPGEADTQYF. CDR3 nucleotides: TGCGCCAGCAGCTCATATCCGGGCGAAGCAGATACGCAGTATTTT.

This clonotype was recorded many times. V gene TRBV5-6 combines with J gene TRBJ1-1; D ambiguous. The CDR3 sequence is 17 residues long. Per germline, CDR1 SGHDT and CDR2 YYEEEE. V lost 1 base and J 5 bases, leaving 21 bases between the germline ends. CDR3 sequence: CASSLQRGSGFGTEAFF. CDR3 nucleotides: TGTGCCAGCAGCTTGCAGCGAGGTAGCGGATTCGGTACTGAAGCTTTCTTT. Supplemented by reference TRBV5-6 and TRBJ1-1, the full variable domain reads DAGVTQSPTHLIKTRGQQVTLRCSPKSGHDTVSWYQQALGQGPQFIFQYYEEEERQRGNFPDRFSGHQFPNYSSELNVNALLLGDSALYLCASSLQRGSGFGTEAFFGQGTRLTVV.

This clonotype was counted ten times or more. This sequence joins TRBV29-1 and TRBJ2-3; D is uncertain. This CDR3 region has 10 residues. V lost 2 bases and J 5 bases, leaving 2 bases between the germline ends. CDR1 SQVTM and CDR2 ANQGSEA come from the germline V gene. The CDR3: CSVEIDTQYF. In DNA form, the CDR3 reads TGCAGCGTTGAAATAGATACGCAGTATTTT.

This clonotype was recorded many times. The chain employs TRBV20-1 and TRBJ2-1, with TRBD1 identical over 7 bases. CDR1 and CDR2 (germline): DFQATT, SNEGSKA (reference sequence). With V trimmed by 2 bases and J by 6 bases, 7 bases remained unmatched. The CDR3 is 14 amino acids. The CDR3 coding sequence is TGCAGTGCTAGACAACAGGGGCCCATCAATGAGCAGTTCTTC. Protein product: CSARQQGPINEQFF.

In its sample, this clonotype was seen many times. The gene calls are TRBV6-1 and TRBJ1-5; maybe TRBD1 (5 bases). The CDR3 loop spans 14 amino acids. The germline CDR1 and CDR2 sequences are MNHNS and SASEGT. Trimming cost V 6 bases and J 4 bases, with 13 bases left between them. The CDR3 coding sequence is TGTGCCAGCAGCGCAACAGGTGCAAATCAGCCCCAGCATTTT. As protein: CASSATGANQPQHF.

The chain recombines TRBV12-3 or TRBV12-4 with TRBJ2-2; D possibly corresponds to TRBD1 (5 bases). Trimming took 5 bases from V and 4 from J, leaving 11 bases between them. There are 14 residues in the CDR3. CDR3: CASSLAGITGELFF. The CDR3 DNA is TGTGCCAGCAGTCTGGCAGGGATCACCGGGGAGCTGTTTTTT.

This clonotype has only a few counts. The V gene is TRBV7-8, the J gene TRBJ2-5, with 7 bases aligning to TRBD2. This CDR3 region has 17 residues. The J segment lost 1 base and the V segment lost 2 bases, leaving 10 bases of the junction unmatched. Per the germline V gene, CDR1 is SGHVS and CDR2 is FQNEAQ. The CDR3 nucleotides read TGTGCCAGCAGCTTAAGTGGTGCCGGGGGGATCCAAGAGACCCAGTACTTC. It specifies CASSLSGAGGIQETQYF.

The genes are TRBV9 and TRBJ2-5; D perhaps matches TRBD1 (5 bases). Germline CDR1 and CDR2: SGDLS and YYNGEE. CDR3 length: 14 residues. V lost 3 bases to trimming and J lost 2 bases, with 11 bases between them. The CDR3 is CASSAGHLQETQYF. CDR3 in DNA: TGTGCCAGCAGCGCCGGACACCTTCAAGAGACCCAGTACTTC.

In its sample, this clonotype was seen many times. The chain is built from TRBV5-5 and TRBJ2-2; D remains unclear. Between the trimmed V and J ends, which lost 5 bases and 8 bases, there was a span of 13 bases. The CDR3 is 13 amino acids. CDR1 and CDR2 from the germline V gene are SGHKS and YYEKEE (reference sequence). The DNA of the CDR3 is TGTGCCAGCAGTTGGACGGGTACGGGGGAGCTGTTTTTT. Encoded protein: CASSWTGTGELFF.

This clonotype was seen only a few times. The gene calls are TRBV4-1 and TRBJ1-2; D uncertain. Trimming took off 3 bases at V and 3 bases at J, with 11 bases between the two ends. The CDR3 has 14 amino acids. Germline CDR1 reads MGHRA; CDR2 reads YSYEKL. The CDR3 DNA is TGCGCCAGCAGCCAGGGTACGATAGACTATGGCTACACCTTC. Protein sequence: CASSQGTIDYGYTF.

This clonotype was detected many times. The chain employs TRBV20-1 and TRBJ1-5; 12 nucleotides match TRBD1. V shed 1 base and J 7 bases; nucleotides not matched to a gene: 14. Germline CDR1 reads DFQATT; CDR2 reads SNEGSKA (reference sequence). The CDR3 totals 18 residues. The CDR3 loop is CSARGPPGTGGARQPQHF. The CDR3 DNA follows: TGCAGTGCTAGAGGACCACCCGGGACAGGGGGCGCAAGGCAGCCCCAGCATTTT.

This clonotype was recorded at least ten times. The rearrangement uses TRBV12-3 or TRBV12-4 and TRBJ2-1; perhaps TRBD1 as D (6 bases). The ends were cut back, 4 bases at V and 7 bases at J, with 11 bases in the middle. The CDR3 length is 13 residues. CDR3 loop: CASSSLGGNEQFF. The DNA for the CDR3 is TGTGCCAGCAGTTCTCTAGGGGGTAATGAGCAGTTCTTC.

The rearrangement joins TRBV12-5 to TRBJ2-5; D is perhaps TRBD1 (5 bases). Germline values: CDR1 LGHNT, CDR2 FRNRAP. V lost 1 base, J lost 1 base, and 10 bases lay in between. The CDR3 runs to 15 residues. The CDR3 sequence is CASGLALGAQETQYF. In DNA, the CDR3 is TGTGCTAGTGGTTTGGCCTTAGGGGCCCAAGAGACCCAGTACTTC.

This clonotype has just a few counts. This sequence joins TRBV9 and TRBJ2-3; D perhaps matches TRBD1 (6 bases). The V gene's germline CDR1 is SGDLS and CDR2 YYNGEE. Trimming cost V 0 bases and J 0 bases, with 8 bases left between them. CDR3 length equals 15 residues. The CDR3 reads CASSVGGGSTDTQYF. The CDR3 DNA is TGTGCCAGCAGCGTAGGAGGGGGAAGCACAGATACGCAGTATTTT.

This clonotype was observed a handful of times. The rearrangement uses TRBV27 and TRBJ2-2; D possibly corresponds to TRBD2 (5 bases). V was shortened by 1 base and J by 6 bases, with 15 bases between the two germline ends. The CDR3 covers 16 residues. Germline values: CDR1 MNHEY, CDR2 SMNVEV (reference sequence). The CDR3 spells CASSLLSVWGAGELFF. CDR3 DNA sequence: TGTGCCAGCAGTTTATTAAGTGTTTGGGGAGCCGGGGAGCTGTTTTTT.

The chain combines TRBV12-3 or TRBV12-4 with TRBJ1-1; no reliable D call. The ends were cut back, 5 bases at V and 5 bases at J, with 15 bases in the middle. The CDR3 contains 14 residues. The CDR3 nucleotides are TGTGCCAGCAGTATTACAATGAGTGTGACTGAAGCTTTCTTT. Amino acids: CASSITMSVTEAFF.

The gene calls are TRBV15 and TRBJ1-1; unclear D gene. V lost 3 bases and J 1 base, leaving 15 bases between the germline ends. Germline V CDR1 and CDR2: LNHNV, YYDKDF (reference sequence). This CDR3 has 16 amino acids. The CDR3 reads CATSRLDGRANTEAFF. The CDR3 DNA follows: TGTGCCACCAGCAGGCTGGACGGACGGGCGAACACTGAAGCTTTCTTT.

This clonotype was picked up many times. The V gene is TRBV29-1, the J gene TRBJ2-7; D may be TRBD1 or TRBD2 (7 bases each). The V gene lost 1 base and the J gene lost 0 bases, with 16 bases spanning the gap. Germline V CDR1 and CDR2: SQVTM, ANQGSEA. This CDR3 is built from 16 residues. CDR3 coding DNA: TGCAGCGTTGAAGGGCGGGGGACAGATACCTCCTACGAGCAGTACTTC. Translation gives CSVEGRGTDTSYEQYF.

The table lists this clonotype with many counts. The chain combines TRBV20-1 with TRBJ1-1; 9 bases align to TRBD1. V trimming: 3 bases; J trimming: 4 bases; junction bases outside the gene matches: 3. This CDR3 contains 13 residues. Germline V CDR1 and CDR2: DFQATT, SNEGSKA (reference sequence). The CDR3 coding sequence is TGCAGTGCTAGGAGGACAGGGGCCACTGAAGCTTTCTTT. Translation: CSARRTGATEAFF.

In its sample, this clonotype was seen many times. The V call is TRBV20-1, the J call TRBJ1-1, with D tentatively TRBD1 (6 bases). Per the germline V gene, CDR1 is DFQATT and CDR2 is SNEGSKA (reference sequence). CDR3 length: 12 amino acids. V dropped 1 base and J dropped 7 bases, with 10 bases sitting between them. The CDR3 coding sequence is TGCAGTGCTAGAGTTCCGGACAGTGAAGCTTTCTTT. Protein sequence: CSARVPDSEAFF.